This TCR beta chain originates from a study of human T cells and chemical hapten exposure. Study conclusions and caveats: The study found expanded TCRs formed significantly more large CDR3 similarity clusters than controls.

TCRdb called the RACE reads again in MiXCR, with one record for every CDR3 protein. The table lists 74,000 or so distinct CDR3 sequences, about a tenth of them singletons. The time point here: patch test 1, 2 weeks after DPC sensitization. Indicated treatment: therapeutic diphenylcyclopropenone sensitization with weekly scalp DPC. Unseparated into fractions, whole blood served as the source from which total RNA was extracted. On this clonotype itself: Its antigen is still unknown. At one boundary the junction diverges from the germline segment, which might be a read error.

This CDR3 is built from 12 residues. In germline, CDR1 is SGHAT, CDR2 FQDESV (reference sequence). The TCR was taken from a woman between 45 and 60 years old with alopecia areata. Some clones in this sample may be carry-over from other donors' samples. The material was whole blood, obtained in connection with sensitization to the hapten diphenylcyclopropenone (DPC). The genes are TRBV11-1 and TRBJ2-7; D may match TRBD1 or TRBD2 (5 bases each). The CDR3 reads CASSLGWDEEYF. The CDR3 DNA reads as TGTGCCAGCAGCCTGGGTTGGGACGAGGAGTACTTC.